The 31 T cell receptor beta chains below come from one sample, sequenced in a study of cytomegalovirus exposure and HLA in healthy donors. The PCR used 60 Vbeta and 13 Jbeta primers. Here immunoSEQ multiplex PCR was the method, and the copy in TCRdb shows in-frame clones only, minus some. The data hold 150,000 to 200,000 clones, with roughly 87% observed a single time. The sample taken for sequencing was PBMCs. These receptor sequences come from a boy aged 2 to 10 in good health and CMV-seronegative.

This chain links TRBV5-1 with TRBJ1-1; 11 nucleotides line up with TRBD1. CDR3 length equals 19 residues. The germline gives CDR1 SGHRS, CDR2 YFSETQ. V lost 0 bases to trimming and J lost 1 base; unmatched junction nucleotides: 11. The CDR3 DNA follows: TGCGCCAGCAGCTTGGCTGGGACAGGGGGGCGAGGCTCGAACACTGAAGCTTTCTTT. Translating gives CASSLAGTGGRGSNTEAFF.

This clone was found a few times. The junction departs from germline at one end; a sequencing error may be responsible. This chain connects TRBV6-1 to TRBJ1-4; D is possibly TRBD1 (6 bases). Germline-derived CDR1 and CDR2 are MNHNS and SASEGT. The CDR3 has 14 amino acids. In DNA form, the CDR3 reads TGTGCCAGCAGACCGGGACATCCTAACGAAAAACTGTTTTTT. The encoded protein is CASRPGHPNEKLFF.

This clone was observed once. As DNA, the CDR3 is TGCGCCAGCAGCCCGCAGGGGACTGAAGCTTTCTTT. It translates to CASSPQGTEAFF. The chain joins TRBV5-1 to TRBJ1-1, with a tentative D call TRBD1 (6 bases). This CDR3 spans 12 amino acids. V shed 4 bases and J shed 5 bases, with 9 bases lying between them. Germline-derived CDR1 and CDR2 are SGHRS and YFSETQ. Variable domain in full (rest from reference TRBV5-1 and TRBJ1-1): KAGVTQTPRYLIKTRGQQVTLSCSPISGHRSVSWYQQTPGQGLQFLFEYFSETQRNKGNFPGRFSGRQFSNSRSEMNVSTLELGDSALYLCASSPQGTEAFFGQGTRLTVV.

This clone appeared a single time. CDR3 loop: CASSPTGESGNTIYF. Here the CDR3 DNA reads TGTGCCAGCAGCCCGACAGGGGAATCGGGAAACACCATATATTTT. This sequence joins TRBV27 and TRBJ1-3; the match to TRBD1 covers 8 bases. Germline assignment: CDR1 MNHEY and CDR2 SMNVEV (reference sequence). This CDR3 is built from 15 residues. Trimming at V came to 6 bases and at J to 4 bases, leaving 8 bases not matched to a gene.

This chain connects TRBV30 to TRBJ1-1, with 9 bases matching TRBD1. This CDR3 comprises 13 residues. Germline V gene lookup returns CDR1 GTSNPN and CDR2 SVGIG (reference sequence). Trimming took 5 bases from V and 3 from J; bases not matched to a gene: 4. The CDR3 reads CAWGTGTHTEAFF. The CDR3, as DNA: TGTGCCTGGGGGACAGGGACGCACACTGAAGCTTTCTTT.

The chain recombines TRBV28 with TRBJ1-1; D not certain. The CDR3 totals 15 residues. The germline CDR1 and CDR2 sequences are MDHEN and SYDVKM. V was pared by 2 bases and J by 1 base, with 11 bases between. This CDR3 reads CASSLMVTSNTEAFF. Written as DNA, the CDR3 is TGTGCCAGCAGTTTAATGGTCACATCGAACACTGAAGCTTTCTTT.

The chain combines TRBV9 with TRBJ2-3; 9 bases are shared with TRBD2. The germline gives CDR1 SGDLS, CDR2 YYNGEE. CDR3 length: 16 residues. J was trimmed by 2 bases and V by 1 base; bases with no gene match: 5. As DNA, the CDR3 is TGTGCCAGCAGCGTATTACCTAGCGGGGCCACAGATACGCAGTATTTT. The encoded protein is CASSVLPSGATDTQYF. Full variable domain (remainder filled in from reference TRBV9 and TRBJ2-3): DSGVTQTPKHLITATGQRVTLRCSPRSGDLSVYWYQQSLDQGLQFLIQYYNGEERAKGNILERFSAQQFPDLHSELNLSSLELGDSALYFCASSVLPSGATDTQYFGPGTRLTVL.

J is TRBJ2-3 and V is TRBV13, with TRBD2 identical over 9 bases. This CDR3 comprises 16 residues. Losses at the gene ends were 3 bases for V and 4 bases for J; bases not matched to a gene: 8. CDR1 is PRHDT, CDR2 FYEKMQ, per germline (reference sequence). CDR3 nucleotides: TGTGCCAGCAGCTTGGAGACTAGCGGATTGGCAGATACGCAGTATTTT. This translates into CASSLETSGLADTQYF.

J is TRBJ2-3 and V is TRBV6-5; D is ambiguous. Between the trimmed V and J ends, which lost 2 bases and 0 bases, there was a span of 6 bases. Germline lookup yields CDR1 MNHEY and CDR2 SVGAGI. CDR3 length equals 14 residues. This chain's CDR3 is CASSYLSSTDTQYF. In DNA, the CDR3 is TGTGCCAGCAGTTACCTGTCCAGCACAGATACGCAGTATTTT.

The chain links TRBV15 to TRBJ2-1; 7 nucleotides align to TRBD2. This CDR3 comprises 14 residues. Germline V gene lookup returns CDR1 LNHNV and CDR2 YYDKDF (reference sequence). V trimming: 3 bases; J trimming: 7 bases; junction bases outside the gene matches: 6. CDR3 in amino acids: CATSRTGTTNEQFF. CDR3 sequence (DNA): TGTGCCACCAGCAGGACCGGGACTACTAATGAGCAGTTCTTC.

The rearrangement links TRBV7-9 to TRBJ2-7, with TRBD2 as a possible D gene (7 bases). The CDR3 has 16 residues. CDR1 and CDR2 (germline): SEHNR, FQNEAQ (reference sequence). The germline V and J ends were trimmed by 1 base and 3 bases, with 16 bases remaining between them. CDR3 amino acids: CASSLGRGAPFYEQYF. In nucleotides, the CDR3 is TGTGCCAGCAGCTTAGGACGGGGGGCCCCCTTCTACGAGCAGTACTTC.

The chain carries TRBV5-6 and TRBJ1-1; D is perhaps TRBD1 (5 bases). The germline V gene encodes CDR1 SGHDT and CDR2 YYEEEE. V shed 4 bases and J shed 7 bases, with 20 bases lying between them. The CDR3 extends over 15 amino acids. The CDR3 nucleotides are TGTGCCAGCAGCCCGGGGGTGAGGGCATCTAATGAAGCTTTCTTT. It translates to CASSPGVRASNEAFF.

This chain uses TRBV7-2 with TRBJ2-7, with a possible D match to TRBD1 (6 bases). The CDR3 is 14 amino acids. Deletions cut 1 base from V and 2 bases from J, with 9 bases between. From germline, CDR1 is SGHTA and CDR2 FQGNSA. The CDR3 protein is CASSLVAGAYEQYF. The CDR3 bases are TGTGCCAGCAGCTTAGTGGCAGGGGCCTACGAGCAGTACTTC. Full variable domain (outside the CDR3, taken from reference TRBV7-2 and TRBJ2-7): GAGVSQSPSNKVTEKGKDVELRCDPISGHTALYWYRQSLGQGLEFLIYFQGNSAPDKSGLPSDRFSAERTGGSVSTLTIQRTQQEDSAVYLCASSLVAGAYEQYFGPGTRLTVT.

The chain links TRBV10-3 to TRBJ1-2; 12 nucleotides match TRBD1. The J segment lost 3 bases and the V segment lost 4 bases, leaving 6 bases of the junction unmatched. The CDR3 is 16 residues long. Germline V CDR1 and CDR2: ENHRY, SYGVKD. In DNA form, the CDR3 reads TGTGCCATCAGTGCGCCGGGACAGGGGGCCTACTATGGCTACACCTTC. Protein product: CAISAPGQGAYYGYTF.

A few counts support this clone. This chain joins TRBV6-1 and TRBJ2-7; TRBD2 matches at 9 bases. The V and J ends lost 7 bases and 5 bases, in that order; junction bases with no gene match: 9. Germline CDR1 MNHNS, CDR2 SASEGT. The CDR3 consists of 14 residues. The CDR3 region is CASISRGLAHEQYF. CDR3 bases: TGTGCCAGCATCTCGCGGGGACTAGCCCACGAGCAGTACTTC.

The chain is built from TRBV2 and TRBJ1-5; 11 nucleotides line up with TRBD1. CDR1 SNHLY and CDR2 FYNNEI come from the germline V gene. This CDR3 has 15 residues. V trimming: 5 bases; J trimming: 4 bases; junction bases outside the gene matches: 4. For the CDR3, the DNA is TGTGCCAGCAGTTCTGGGACAGGGGGGAATCAGCCCCAGCATTTT. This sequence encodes CASSSGTGGNQPQHF.

Written as DNA, the CDR3 is TGTGCCAGCAGTCCCACAGGGGCCTACGAGCAGTACTTC. Protein: CASSPTGAYEQYF. The chain is built from TRBV27 and TRBJ2-7; TRBD1 aligns across 7 bases. Germline V gene sequence: CDR1 MNHEY, CDR2 SMNVEV (reference sequence). This CDR3 region has 13 residues. Unmatched junction bases numbered 3, after V lost 5 bases and J lost 2 bases.

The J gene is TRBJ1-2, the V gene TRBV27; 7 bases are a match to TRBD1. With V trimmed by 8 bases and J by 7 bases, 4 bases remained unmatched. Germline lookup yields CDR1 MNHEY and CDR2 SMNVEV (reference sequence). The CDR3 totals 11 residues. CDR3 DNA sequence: TGTGCCAGCGGGACAGTTACTGGCTACACCTTC. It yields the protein CASGTVTGYTF.

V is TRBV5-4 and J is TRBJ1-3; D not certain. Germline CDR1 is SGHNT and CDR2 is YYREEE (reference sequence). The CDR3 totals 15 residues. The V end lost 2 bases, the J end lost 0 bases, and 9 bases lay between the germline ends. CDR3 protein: CASSFGIPSGNTIYF. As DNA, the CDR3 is TGTGCCAGCAGCTTTGGCATCCCCTCTGGAAACACCATATATTTT.

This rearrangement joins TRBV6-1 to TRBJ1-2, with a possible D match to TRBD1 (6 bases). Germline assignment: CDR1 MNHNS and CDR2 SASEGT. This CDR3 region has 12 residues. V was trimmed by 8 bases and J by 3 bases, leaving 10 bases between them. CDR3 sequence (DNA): TGTGCCAGCGGGGGCTTGGACTATGGCTACACCTTC. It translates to CASGGLDYGYTF.

For the CDR3, the DNA is TGCAGCGTAGAGGGGGCGCCGCAGGGGTTTGATACGCAGTATTTT. Amino acid sequence: CSVEGAPQGFDTQYF. This rearrangement joins TRBV29-1 to TRBJ2-3; 7 bases agree with TRBD1. Per germline, CDR1 SQVTM and CDR2 ANQGSEA. The J segment lost 6 bases and the V segment lost 6 bases, leaving 15 bases of the junction unmatched. This CDR3 is built from 15 residues.

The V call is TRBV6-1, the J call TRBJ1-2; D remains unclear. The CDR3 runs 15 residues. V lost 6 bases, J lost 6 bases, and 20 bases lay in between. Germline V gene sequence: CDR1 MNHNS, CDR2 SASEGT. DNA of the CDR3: TGTGCCAGCAGCGCCCTTGGGGAGGGTCCCAATGGCTACACCTTC. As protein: CASSALGEGPNGYTF.

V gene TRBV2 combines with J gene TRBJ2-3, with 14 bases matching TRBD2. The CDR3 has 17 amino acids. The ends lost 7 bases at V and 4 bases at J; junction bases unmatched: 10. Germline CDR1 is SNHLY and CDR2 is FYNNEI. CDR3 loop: CASTVRLAGGSADTQYF. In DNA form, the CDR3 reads TGTGCCAGCACCGTAAGACTAGCGGGGGGGAGTGCAGATACGCAGTATTTT.

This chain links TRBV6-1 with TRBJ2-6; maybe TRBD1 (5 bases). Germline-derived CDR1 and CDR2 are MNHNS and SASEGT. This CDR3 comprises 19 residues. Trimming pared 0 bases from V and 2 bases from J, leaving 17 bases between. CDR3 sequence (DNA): TGTGCCAGCAGTGAAGCGGAAGGGTGGTCAGGGACTGGGGCCAACGTCCTGACTTTC. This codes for CASSEAEGWSGTGANVLTF.

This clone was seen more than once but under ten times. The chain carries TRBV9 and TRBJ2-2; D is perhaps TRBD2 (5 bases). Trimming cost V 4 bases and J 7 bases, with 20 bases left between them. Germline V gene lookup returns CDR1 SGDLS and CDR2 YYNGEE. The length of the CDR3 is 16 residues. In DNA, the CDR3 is TGTGCCAGCAGCACCGCGCCAGCGGTGGAGGTCGGGGAGCTGTTTTTT. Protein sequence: CASSTAPAVEVGELFF.

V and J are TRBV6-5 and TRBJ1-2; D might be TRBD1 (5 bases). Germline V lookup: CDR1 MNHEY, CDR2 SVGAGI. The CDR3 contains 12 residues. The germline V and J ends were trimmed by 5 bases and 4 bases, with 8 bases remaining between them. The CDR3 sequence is CASSPGSYGYTF. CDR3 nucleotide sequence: TGTGCCAGCAGTCCAGGGTCCTATGGCTACACCTTC.

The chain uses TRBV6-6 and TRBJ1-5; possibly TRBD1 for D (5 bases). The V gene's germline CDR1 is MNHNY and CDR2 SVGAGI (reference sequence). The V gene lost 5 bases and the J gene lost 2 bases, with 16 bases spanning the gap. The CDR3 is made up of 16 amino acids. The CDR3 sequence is CASSTTGSRGNQPQHF. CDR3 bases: TGTGCCAGCAGTACAACAGGATCTCGGGGCAATCAGCCCCAGCATTTT.

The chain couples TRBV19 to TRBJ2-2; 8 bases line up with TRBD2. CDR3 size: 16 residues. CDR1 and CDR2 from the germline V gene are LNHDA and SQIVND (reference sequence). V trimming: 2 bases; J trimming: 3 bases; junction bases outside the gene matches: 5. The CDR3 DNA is TGTGCCAGTAGTATACCACTAGCGGCCGACACCGGGGAGCTGTTTTTT. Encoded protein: CASSIPLAADTGELFF.

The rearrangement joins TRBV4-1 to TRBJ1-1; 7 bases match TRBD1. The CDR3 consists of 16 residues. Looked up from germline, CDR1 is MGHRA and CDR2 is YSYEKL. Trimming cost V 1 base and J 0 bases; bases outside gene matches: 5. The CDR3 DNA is TGCGCCAGCAGCCAAGTAGGGGGCAGCATGAACACTGAAGCTTTCTTT. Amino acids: CASSQVGGSMNTEAFF.

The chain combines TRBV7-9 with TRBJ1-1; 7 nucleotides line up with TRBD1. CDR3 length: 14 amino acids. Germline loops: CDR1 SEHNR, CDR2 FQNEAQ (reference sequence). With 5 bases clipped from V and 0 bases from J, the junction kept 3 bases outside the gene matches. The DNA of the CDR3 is TGTGCCAGCAGCAAGGGACAGCTGAACACTGAAGCTTTCTTT. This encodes CASSKGQLNTEAFF.

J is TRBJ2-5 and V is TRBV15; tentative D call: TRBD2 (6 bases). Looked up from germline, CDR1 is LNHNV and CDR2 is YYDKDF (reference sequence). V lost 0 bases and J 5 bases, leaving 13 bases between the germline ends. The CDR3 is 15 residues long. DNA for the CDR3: TGTGCCACCAGCAGAGATCGGGGGTTGGATGAGACCCAGTACTTC. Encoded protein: CATSRDRGLDETQYF.